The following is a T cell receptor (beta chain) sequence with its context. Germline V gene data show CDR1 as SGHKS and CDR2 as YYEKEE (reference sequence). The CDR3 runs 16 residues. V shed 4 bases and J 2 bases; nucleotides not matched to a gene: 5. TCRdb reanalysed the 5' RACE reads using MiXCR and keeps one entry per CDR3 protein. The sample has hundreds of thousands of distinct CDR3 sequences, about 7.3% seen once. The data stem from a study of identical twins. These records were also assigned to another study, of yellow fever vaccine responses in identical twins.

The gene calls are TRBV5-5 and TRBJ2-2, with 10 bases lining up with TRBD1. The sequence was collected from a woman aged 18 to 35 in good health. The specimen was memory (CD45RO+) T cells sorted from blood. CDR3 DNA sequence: TGTGCCAGCAGCCGAGACAGGGGGCTAAACACCGGGGAGCTGTTTTTT. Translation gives CASSRDRGLNTGELFF.